What follows describes a single T cell receptor beta chain. This specimen belongs to a study of T-cell reconstitution after alpha-beta-depleted transplantation in children. The authors prepared the TCRbeta library with unique molecular identifiers. TCRdb passed the PCR reads through MiXCR, listing each CDR3 protein once. Of around 500,000 distinct CDR3 sequences listed, under 30% are singletons. The CDR3 consists of 12 residues. The receptor comes from a boy under three years old who had a stem cell transplant for acute myeloid leukemia, so the T cells may come from the graft donor. Specimen: PBMCs, mostly from graft donor cells, collected 360 days after TCRalphabeta/CD19-depleted stem cell transplant. V and J are TRBV21-1 and TRBJ1-5. TRBV21-1 is annotated as a pseudogene. As DNA, the CDR3 is TGTGCCAGCAGCGGGTTCAATCAGCCCCAGCATTTT. Protein sequence: CASSGFNQPQHF.